This T cell receptor (beta chain) was profiled in a study of neurological immune-mediated disorders. Notes on the study in general: One cluster of related CDR3 sequences contained, by phylogenetic grouping, the repertoires of 18 of 34 multiple sclerosis patients and formed a possible signature. Across subjects, no CDR3 amino acid sequence appeared in expanded clones of more than one subject, a finding that suggested private repertoires in all groups.

Germline V gene data show CDR1 as MNHNY and CDR2 as SVGAGI (reference sequence). Trimming stripped 8 bases from V and 6 bases from J, with 16 bases between. The CDR3 runs to 14 residues. Many counts were recorded for this clonotype. The antigen remains undetermined. Template-switch 5'RACE cDNA synthesis added a 10-nucleotide unique molecular identifier. TCRdb independently ran MiXCR on the 5' RACE reads; one entry per CDR3 protein. The top ten hold about 3% of the sample, which has roughly 70,000 distinct CDR3 sequences, 5.2% seen once. The receptor's source is a woman aged 25-40 years with multiple sclerosis. The sequencing sample was made of PBMCs. V and J are TRBV6-6 and TRBJ1-4; TRBD1 might be the D (5 bases). The CDR3 sequence is CASQVRVGDEKLFF. In nucleotides, the CDR3 is TGTGCCAGCCAAGTCAGGGTGGGGGATGAAAAACTGTTTTTT.